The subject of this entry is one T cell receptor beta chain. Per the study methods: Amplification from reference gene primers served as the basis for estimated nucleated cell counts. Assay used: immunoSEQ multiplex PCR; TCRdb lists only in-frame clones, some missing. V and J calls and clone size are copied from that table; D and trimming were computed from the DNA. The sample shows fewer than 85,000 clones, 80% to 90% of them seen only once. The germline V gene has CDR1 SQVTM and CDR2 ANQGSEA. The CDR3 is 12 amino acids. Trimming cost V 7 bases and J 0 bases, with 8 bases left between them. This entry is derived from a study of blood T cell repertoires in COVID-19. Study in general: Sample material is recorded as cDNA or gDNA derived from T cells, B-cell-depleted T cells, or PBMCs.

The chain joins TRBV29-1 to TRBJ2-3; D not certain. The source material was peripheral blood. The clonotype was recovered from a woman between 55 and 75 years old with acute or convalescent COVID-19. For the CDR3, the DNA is TGCAGCGCCGTTCCTAGCACAGATACGCAGTATTTT. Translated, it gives CSAVPSTDTQYF.